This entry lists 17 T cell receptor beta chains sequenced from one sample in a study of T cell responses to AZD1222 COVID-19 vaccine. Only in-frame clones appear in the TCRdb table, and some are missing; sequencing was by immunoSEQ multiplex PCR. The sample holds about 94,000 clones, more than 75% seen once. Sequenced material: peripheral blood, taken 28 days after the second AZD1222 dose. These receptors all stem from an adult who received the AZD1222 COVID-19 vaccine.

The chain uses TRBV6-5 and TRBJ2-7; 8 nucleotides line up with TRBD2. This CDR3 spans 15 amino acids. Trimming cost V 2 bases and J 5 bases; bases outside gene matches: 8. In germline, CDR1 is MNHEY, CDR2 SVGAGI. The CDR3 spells CASSYAGTSFNEQYF. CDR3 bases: TGTGCCAGCAGTTACGCGGGGACTAGTTTTAACGAGCAGTACTTC.

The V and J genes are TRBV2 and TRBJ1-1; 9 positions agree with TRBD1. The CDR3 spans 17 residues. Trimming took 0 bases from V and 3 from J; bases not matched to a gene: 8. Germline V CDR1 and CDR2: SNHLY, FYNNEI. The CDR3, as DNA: TGTGCCAGCAGTGAAGCGCCTACGACAGGGGGGGACACTGAAGCTTTCTTT. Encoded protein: CASSEAPTTGGDTEAFF.

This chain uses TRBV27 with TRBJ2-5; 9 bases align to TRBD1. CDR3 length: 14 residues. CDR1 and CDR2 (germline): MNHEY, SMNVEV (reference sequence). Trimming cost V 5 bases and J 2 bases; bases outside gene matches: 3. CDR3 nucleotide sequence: TGTGCCAGCAGTCCGACAGGGGGGCAAGAGACCCAGTACTTC. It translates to CASSPTGGQETQYF.

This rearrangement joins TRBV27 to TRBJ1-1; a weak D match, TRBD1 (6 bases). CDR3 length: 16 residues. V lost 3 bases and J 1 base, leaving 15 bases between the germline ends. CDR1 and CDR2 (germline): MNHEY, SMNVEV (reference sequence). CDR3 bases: TGTGCCAGCAGTTTCGGGGGCGGGTTGGGGAACACTGAAGCTTTCTTT. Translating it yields CASSFGGGLGNTEAFF.

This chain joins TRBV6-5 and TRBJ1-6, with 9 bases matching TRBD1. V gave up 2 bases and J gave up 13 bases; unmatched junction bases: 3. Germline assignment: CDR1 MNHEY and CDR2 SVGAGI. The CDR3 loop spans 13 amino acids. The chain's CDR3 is CASSYRDRVPLHF. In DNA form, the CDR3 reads TGTGCCAGCAGTTACCGGGACAGGGTTCCCCTCCACTTT.

CDR3 residues: CASSSAIPGQFIPNTGELFF. CDR3 coding DNA: TGCGCCAGCAGCTCGGCAATTCCGGGACAGTTTATCCCGAACACCGGGGAGCTGTTTTTT. The chain combines TRBV5-1 with TRBJ2-2; 7 bases line up with TRBD1. The CDR3 has 20 amino acids. Germline V gene lookup returns CDR1 SGHRS and CDR2 YFSETQ. Germline trimming cut 3 bases from V and 0 bases from J; bases unmatched to any gene: 17.

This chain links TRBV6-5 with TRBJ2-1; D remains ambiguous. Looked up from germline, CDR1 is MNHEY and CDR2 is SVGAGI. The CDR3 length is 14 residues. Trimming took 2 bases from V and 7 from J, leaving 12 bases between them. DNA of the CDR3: TGTGCCAGCAGTTACGGGTCCATGGGGAATGAGCAGTTCTTC. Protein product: CASSYGSMGNEQFF.

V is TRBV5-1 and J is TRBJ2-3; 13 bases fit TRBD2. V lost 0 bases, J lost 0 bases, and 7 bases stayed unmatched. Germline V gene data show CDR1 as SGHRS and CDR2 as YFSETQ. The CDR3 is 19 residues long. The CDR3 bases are TGCGCCAGCAGCTTGGGTGCTACTAGCGGGAGGGTGAGCACAGATACGCAGTATTTT. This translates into CASSLGATSGRVSTDTQYF.

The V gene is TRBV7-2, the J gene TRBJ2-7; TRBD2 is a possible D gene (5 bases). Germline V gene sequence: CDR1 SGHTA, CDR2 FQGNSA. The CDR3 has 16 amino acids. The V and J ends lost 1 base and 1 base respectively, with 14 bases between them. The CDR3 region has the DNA TGTGCCAGCAGCTTAGGGAGGTTAACCGAGTCCTACGAGCAGTACTTC. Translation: CASSLGRLTESYEQYF.

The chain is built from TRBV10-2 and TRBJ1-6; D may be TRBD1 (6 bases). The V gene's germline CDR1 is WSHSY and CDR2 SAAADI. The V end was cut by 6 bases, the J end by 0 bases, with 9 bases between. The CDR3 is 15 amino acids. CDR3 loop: CASRRGSSYNSPLHF. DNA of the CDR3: TGCGCCAGCAGGAGGGGGAGCTCCTATAATTCACCCCTCCACTTT.

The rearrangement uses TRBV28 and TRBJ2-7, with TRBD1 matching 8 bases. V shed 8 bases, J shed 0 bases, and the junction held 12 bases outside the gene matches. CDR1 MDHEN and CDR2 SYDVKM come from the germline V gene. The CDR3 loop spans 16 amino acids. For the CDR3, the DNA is TGTGCCAGCCTTGAGCCGGGACAGGAGTACTCCTACGAGCAGTACTTC. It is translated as CASLEPGQEYSYEQYF.

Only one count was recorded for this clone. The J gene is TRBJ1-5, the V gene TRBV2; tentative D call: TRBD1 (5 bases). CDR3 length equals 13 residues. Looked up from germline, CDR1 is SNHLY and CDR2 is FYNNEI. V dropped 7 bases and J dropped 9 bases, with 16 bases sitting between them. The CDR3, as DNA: TGTGCCAGCAAGGTAGAGACAGTTTCGCCCCAGCATTTT. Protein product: CASKVETVSPQHF.

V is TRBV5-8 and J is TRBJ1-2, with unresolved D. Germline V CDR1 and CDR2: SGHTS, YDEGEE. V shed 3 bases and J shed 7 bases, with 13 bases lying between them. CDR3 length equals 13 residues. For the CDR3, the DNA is TGTGCCAGCAGCTCCACCGGACGGGTTGGCTACACCTTC. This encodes CASSSTGRVGYTF.

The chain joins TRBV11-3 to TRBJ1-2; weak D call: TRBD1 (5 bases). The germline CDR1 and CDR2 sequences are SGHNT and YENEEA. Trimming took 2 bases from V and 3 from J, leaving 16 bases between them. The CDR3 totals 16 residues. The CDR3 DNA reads TGTGCCAGCAGCTTAACCCGCCCGGGGGGAGACTATGGCTACACCTTC. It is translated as CASSLTRPGGDYGYTF.

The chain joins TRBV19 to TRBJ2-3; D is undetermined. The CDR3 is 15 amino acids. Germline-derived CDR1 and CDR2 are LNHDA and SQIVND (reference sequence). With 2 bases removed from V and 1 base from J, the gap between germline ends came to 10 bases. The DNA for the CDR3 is TGTGCCAGTAGTATACCGGGTGAGGGCACAGATACGCAGTATTTT. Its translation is CASSIPGEGTDTQYF.

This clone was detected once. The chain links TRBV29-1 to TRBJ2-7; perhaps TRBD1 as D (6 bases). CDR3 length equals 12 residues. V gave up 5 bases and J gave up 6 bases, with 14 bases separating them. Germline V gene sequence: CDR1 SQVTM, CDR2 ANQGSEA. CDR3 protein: CSVFTGSGEQYF. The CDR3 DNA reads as TGCAGCGTTTTTACAGGGAGCGGCGAGCAGTACTTC.

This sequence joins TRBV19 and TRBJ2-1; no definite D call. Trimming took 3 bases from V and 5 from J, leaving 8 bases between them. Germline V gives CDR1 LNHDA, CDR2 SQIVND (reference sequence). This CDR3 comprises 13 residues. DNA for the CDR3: TGTGCCAGTAGTATTGGCCGGGACAATGAGCAGTTCTTC. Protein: CASSIGRDNEQFF.